This TCR beta chain was captured by sequencing in a study of OX40 agonist ivuxolimab in advanced cancers. The wider study: Dose-escalation patients had hepatocellular carcinoma, melanoma, renal cell or head and neck cancer. The dose-escalation cohort was around 83% male, with a mean age of around 60 years, ranging about 23 to 90.

The V segment lost 5 bases and the J segment 11 bases; nucleotides outside the gene matches: 9. The CDR3 has 13 amino acids. Germline V gene sequence: CDR1 SQVTM, CDR2 ANQGSEA. Clones were sequenced by immunoSEQ multiplex PCR, and TCRdb holds only the in-frame ones, with some missing. The top ten hold roughly 1.6% of the sample, which has some 99,000 clones, about 90% seen once. Findings of the study overall: Clones of CD4+ and CD8+ blood T cells grew by week 6 at doses of 0.1 to 3.0 mg/kg. Among patients with partial responses at 0.1-3.0 mg/kg, clonal expansion was among the lowest.

To note about this clone: No antigen is known for it.

The gene calls are TRBV29-1 and TRBJ1-4; 9 nucleotides align to TRBD1. The material sequenced was CD4+ or CD8+ T cells sorted from blood, taken in a trial of the OX40 agonist ivuxolimab. The clonotype comes from an adult with an advanced solid tumor such as melanoma, head and neck, liver or kidney cancer. CDR3 in DNA: TGCAGCGTTCTCTCACAGGGGGCAGGGAAACTGTTTTTT. It is translated as CSVLSQGAGKLFF.